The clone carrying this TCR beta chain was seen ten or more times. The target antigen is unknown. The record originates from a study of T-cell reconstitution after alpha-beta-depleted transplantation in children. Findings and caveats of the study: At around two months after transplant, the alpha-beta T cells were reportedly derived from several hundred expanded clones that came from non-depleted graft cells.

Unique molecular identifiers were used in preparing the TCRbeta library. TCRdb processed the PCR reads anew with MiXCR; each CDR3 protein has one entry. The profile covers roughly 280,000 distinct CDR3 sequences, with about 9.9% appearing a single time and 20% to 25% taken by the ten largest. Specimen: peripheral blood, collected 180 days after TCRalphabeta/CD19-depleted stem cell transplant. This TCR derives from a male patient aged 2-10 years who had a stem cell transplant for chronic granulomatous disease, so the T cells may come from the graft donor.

CDR3 DNA: TGCGCCAGCAGCCAAGATGGGACAGGGGCCTACAATGAGCAGTTCTTC. Amino acids: CASSQDGTGAYNEQFF. The chain links TRBV4-3 to TRBJ2-1; TRBD1 matches 10 bases. CDR3 length equals 16 residues. The germline V gene has CDR1 LGHNA and CDR2 YSLEER. J gave up 2 bases and V 0 bases, and 1 base lay outside the gene matches.